This TCR beta chain was sequenced in a study of blood T cell repertoires in COVID-19. About the study: T cells, B-cell-depleted T cells, or PBMCs provided the cDNA or gDNA that served as material.

Germline values: CDR1 SGHRS, CDR2 YFSETQ. This CDR3 comprises 15 residues. The V end was cut by 3 bases, the J end by 6 bases, with 18 bases between. Assay: immunoSEQ multiplex PCR; the TCRdb copy retains only in-frame clones and omits some. This table holds tens of thousands of clones, 80% to 90% found once. Sequenced material: peripheral blood. The TCR comes from a man aged 50 or older with active or convalescent COVID-19. The V gene is TRBV5-1, the J gene TRBJ1-1; D may be TRBD1 (5 bases). The DNA for the CDR3 is TGCGCCAGCAGCTCAAATCCTTCGAGGGACTCTGAAGCTTTCTTT. This sequence encodes CASSSNPSRDSEAFF.